The clone carrying this T cell receptor beta chain was detected only a few times. What it binds is not known. These data are taken from a study of response to subunit inactivated influenza vaccine. Broader study findings: The authors offered the suggestion that each seasonal influenza vaccination recruits few new T cells.

CDR1 is LGHNA and CDR2 is YNFKEQ in the germline V gene. There are 14 residues in the CDR3. V dropped 0 bases and J dropped 11 bases, with 16 bases sitting between them. Using its own MiXCR run on the RT-PCR reads, TCRdb lists one record per CDR3 protein. In the table there are hundreds of thousands of distinct CDR3 sequences, 15% to 19% of which are singletons. V usage is TRBV4-2 and J usage is TRBJ1-2, with unresolved D. The input for sequencing was PBMCs from blood, taken approximately 13 days after vaccination. The origin of this receptor is a man aged 45 to 65 who received an inactivated influenza vaccine. In DNA, the CDR3 is TGTGCCAGCAGCCAAGAAGACCAGGACGGGCGGTACACCTTC. This sequence encodes CASSQEDQDGRYTF.